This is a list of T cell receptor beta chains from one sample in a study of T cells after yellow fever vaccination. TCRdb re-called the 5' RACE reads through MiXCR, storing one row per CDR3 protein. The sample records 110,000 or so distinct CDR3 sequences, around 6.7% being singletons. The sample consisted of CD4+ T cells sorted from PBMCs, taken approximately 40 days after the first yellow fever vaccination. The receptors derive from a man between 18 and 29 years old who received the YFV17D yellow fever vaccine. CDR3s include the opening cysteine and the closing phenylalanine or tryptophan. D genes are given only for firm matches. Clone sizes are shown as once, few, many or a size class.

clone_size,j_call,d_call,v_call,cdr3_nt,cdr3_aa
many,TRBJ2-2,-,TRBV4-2,TGTGCCAGCAGCCAGGTTTCGGCCGGGGAGCTGTTTTTT,CASSQVSAGELFF
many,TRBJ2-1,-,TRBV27,TGTGCCAGCAGTTCGACGGGCCCTTACAATGAGCAGTTCTTC,CASSSTGPYNEQFF
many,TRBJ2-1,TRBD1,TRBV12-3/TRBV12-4,TGTGCCAGCAGTCCCCGGACAGGAAATTACAATGAGCAGTTCTTC,CASSPRTGNYNEQFF
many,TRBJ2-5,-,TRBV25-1,TGTGCCAGCAGTGAGTACAGGTCTGAAGAGACCCAGTACTTC,CASSEYRSEETQYF
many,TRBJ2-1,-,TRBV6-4,TGTGCCAGCAGTGACTGGTCGGGGGCAGGGTACAATGAGCAGTTCTTC,CASSDWSGAGYNEQFF
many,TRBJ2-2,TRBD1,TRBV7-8,TGTGCCAGCAGTCGACAGGGGAACACCGGGGAGCTGTTTTTT,CASSRQGNTGELFF
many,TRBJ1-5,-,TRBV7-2,TGTGCCAGCAGCTTAGTATCGGGACCCAGAAATCAGCCCCAGCATTTT,CASSLVSGPRNQPQHF
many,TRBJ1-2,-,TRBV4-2,TGTGCCAGCAGCCGCATAAACTATGGCTACACCTTC,CASSRINYGYTF
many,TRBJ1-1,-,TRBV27,TGTGCCAGTCGGGATGATGTGAACACTGAAGCTTTCTTT,CASRDDVNTEAFF
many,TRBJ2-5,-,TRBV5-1,TGCGCCAGCAGCTCGGTAGGACAGACACAAGAGACCCAGTACTTC,CASSSVGQTQETQYF